The clone carrying this T cell receptor beta chain was found once. Its antigen remains unknown. These data come from a study of vaccination effects on CD4 cells after COVID-19. Background on the study: Post-vaccine draws lagged the second dose by a median of 72 days.

The CDR3 consists of 12 residues. The V gene lost 2 bases and the J gene lost 7 bases, with 6 bases spanning the gap. Germline CDR1 and CDR2: SGHKS and YYEKEE (reference sequence). It was after around eleven days of culture that CD4+ T cells were isolated. Participants received two doses of either the BNT162b2 or mRNA-1273 vaccine. Each vaccine recipient was nucleocapsid antibody negative and had no prior SARS-CoV-2 infection. The protocol was immunoSEQ multiplex PCR, while the TCRdb copy is restricted to in-frame clones and leaves out a portion. Here the sample spans around 49,000 clones, 65% to 80% being singletons.

This clonotype was obtained from a human donor who received a COVID-19 vaccine. V usage is TRBV5-5 and J usage is TRBJ1-4, with D hard to call. Here the sequenced sample was CD4+ T cells from PBMCs cultured without peptide, taken after COVID-19 vaccination. The CDR3 spells CASSLEAEKLFF. The CDR3 DNA reads as TGTGCCAGCAGCTTAGAGGCTGAAAAACTGTTTTTT.